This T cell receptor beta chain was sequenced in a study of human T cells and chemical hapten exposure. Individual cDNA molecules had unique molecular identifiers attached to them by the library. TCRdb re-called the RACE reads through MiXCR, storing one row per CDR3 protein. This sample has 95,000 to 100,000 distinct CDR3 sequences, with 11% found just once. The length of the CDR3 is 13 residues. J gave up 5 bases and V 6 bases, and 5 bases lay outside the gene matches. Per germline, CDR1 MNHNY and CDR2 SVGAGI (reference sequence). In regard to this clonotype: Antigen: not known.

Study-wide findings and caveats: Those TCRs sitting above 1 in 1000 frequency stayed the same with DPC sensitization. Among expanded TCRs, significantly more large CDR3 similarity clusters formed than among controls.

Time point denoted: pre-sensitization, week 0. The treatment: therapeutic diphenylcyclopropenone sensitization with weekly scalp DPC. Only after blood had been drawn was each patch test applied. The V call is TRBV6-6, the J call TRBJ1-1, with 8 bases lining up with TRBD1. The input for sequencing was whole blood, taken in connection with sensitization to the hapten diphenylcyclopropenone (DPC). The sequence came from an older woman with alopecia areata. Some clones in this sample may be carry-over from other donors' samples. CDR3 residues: CASRTHRGTEAFF. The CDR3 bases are TGTGCCAGCAGAACTCACAGGGGGACTGAAGCTTTCTTT.